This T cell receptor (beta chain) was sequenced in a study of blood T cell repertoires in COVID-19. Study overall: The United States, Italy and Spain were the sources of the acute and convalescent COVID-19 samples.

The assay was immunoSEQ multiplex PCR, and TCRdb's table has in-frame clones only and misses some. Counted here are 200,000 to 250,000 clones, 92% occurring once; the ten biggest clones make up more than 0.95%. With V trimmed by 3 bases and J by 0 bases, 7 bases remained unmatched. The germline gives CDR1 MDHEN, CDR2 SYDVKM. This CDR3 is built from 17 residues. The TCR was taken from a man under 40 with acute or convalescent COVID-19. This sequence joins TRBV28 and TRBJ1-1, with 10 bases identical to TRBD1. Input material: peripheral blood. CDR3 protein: CASSLDRGDWVNTEAFF. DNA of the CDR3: TGTGCCAGCAGTTTGGACAGGGGGGACTGGGTGAACACTGAAGCTTTCTTT.